A single sample gave rise to the 9 T cell receptor beta chains below, sequenced in a study of blood T cell repertoires in COVID-19. This table comes from immunoSEQ multiplex PCR, and its TCRdb copy is limited to in-frame clones, with some not included. The sample yields about 49,000 clones, around 85% seen once. Input material: peripheral blood. The receptors were gathered from a human donor in a cohort sampled during active COVID-19.

There are a few counts of this clone. This chain joins TRBV5-1 and TRBJ2-7, with 11 positions matching TRBD1. With V trimmed by 7 bases and J by 12 bases, 9 bases remained unmatched. The CDR3 is 12 amino acids. Per the germline V gene, CDR1 is SGHRS and CDR2 is YFSETQ. CDR3 protein: CASYGTGGVWYF. CDR3 bases: TGCGCCAGCTATGGGACAGGGGGGGTCTGGTACTTC.

The rearrangement uses TRBV5-1 and TRBJ1-1; 7 bases map to TRBD1. V shed 4 bases and J 0 bases; nucleotides not matched to a gene: 3. CDR3 length equals 14 residues. The germline gives CDR1 SGHRS, CDR2 YFSETQ. CDR3 in DNA: TGCGCCAGCAGCCGCGGACAGGTGAACACTGAAGCTTTCTTT. Translated, it gives CASSRGQVNTEAFF.

The chain links TRBV7-2 to TRBJ2-7; the match to TRBD1 covers 7 bases. The germline CDR1 and CDR2 sequences are SGHTA and FQGNSA. Trimming removed 2 bases from V and 2 bases from J; junction bases left unmatched: 3. The CDR3 extends over 14 amino acids. The CDR3 bases are TGTGCCAGCAGCTTACAGACAGGGACCTACGAGCAGTACTTC. It translates to CASSLQTGTYEQYF.

This clone has a handful of counts. This rearrangement joins TRBV9 to TRBJ2-5; 9 nucleotides agree with TRBD1. The CDR3 contains 15 residues. In germline, CDR1 is SGDLS, CDR2 YYNGEE. After removal of 4 bases from V and 4 bases from J, the junction contained 8 bases not matched to a gene. The CDR3 loop reads CASSPMGQGGETQYF. CDR3 sequence (DNA): TGTGCCAGCAGCCCCATGGGACAGGGTGGAGAGACCCAGTACTTC.

The chain carries TRBV28 and TRBJ2-7, with 8 bases that match TRBD1. CDR1 and CDR2 from the germline V gene are MDHEN and SYDVKM. V lost 6 bases and J lost 3; bases outside the gene matches: 7. This CDR3 spans 14 amino acids. This chain's CDR3 is CASRTSGGSYEQYF. CDR3 in DNA: TGTGCCAGCAGAACGTCAGGGGGCAGCTACGAGCAGTACTTC.

The chain carries TRBV7-9 and TRBJ2-1; D is perhaps TRBD2 (5 bases). V lost 5 bases, J lost 0 bases, and 14 bases lay in between. The CDR3 length is 16 residues. Germline V CDR1 and CDR2: SEHNR, FQNEAQ (reference sequence). The CDR3 region has the DNA TGTGCCAGCAGCACAACGGGAACAAGCTCCTACAATGAGCAGTTCTTC. Protein: CASSTTGTSSYNEQFF. The entire variable domain, with the rest obtained from reference TRBV7-9 and TRBJ2-1, is as follows: DTGVSQNPRHKITKRGQNVTFRCDPISEHNRLYWYRQTLGQGPEFLTYFQNEAQLEKSRLLSDRFSAERPKGSFSTLEIQRTEQGDSAMYLCASSTTGTSSYNEQFFGPGTRLTVL.

This chain connects TRBV30 to TRBJ2-3; D gene unclear. The V end lost 1 base, the J end lost 3 bases, and 5 bases lay between the germline ends. Germline V gene sequence: CDR1 GTSNPN, CDR2 SVGIG (reference sequence). This CDR3 comprises 12 residues. This CDR3 reads CAWSAETDTQYF. The CDR3 nucleotides are TGTGCCTGGAGTGCGGAGACAGATACGCAGTATTTT.

This clone has a handful of counts. J is TRBJ1-5 and V is TRBV2; 9 nucleotides align to TRBD1. V lost 5 bases, J lost 7 bases, and 3 bases stayed unmatched. The CDR3 runs 13 residues. The V gene's germline CDR1 is SNHLY and CDR2 FYNNEI. The CDR3 DNA reads as TGTGCCAGCAGTACAGGGGGCTGGCAGCCCCAGCATTTT. It codes for CASSTGGWQPQHF.

This clone was seen more than once but under ten times. The chain links TRBV6-1 to TRBJ1-5; no clear D gene. Germline V gene lookup returns CDR1 MNHNS and CDR2 SASEGT. V lost 3 bases, J lost 2 bases, and 8 bases lay in between. This CDR3 is 14 amino acids long. CDR3 amino acids: CASSEWAGNQPQHF. The CDR3 DNA is TGTGCCAGCAGTGAGTGGGCAGGCAATCAGCCCCAGCATTTT.